Described below is a single TCR beta chain sequence and its context. Its specificity is unknown. TCRdb's table, derived via immunoSEQ multiplex PCR, lists solely in-frame clones and lacks some. Among around 47,000 clones listed, roughly four fifths were seen once. The sample originates from a study of vaccination effects on CD4 cells after COVID-19. Points from the study as a whole: Late in the post-vaccination period, infection-induced and vaccine-induced clones underwent marked clonal contraction.

Sequencing followed a ViraFEST assay step that expanded antigen-specific CD4+ T cells with viral peptide pools. Investigators separated out CD4+ T cells once approximately 9 days of culture had passed. Sometime from March through December 2020, the person acquired a SARS-CoV-2 infection that PCR confirmed. Wells containing over 1.5 million PBMC each were cultured with 9 to 10 IU/ml IL-2 and 10 ug/ml peptides. Each culture had half its medium swapped for IL-2 medium on days 3 and 7. The CDR3 spans 12 residues. V lost 4 bases, J lost 13 bases, and 14 bases lay in between. CDR1 is LGHNT and CDR2 is FRNRAP in the germline V gene.

The chain employs TRBV12-5 and TRBJ1-5; weak D call: TRBD1 (6 bases). The sequence came from a human donor who had a prior SARS-CoV-2 infection. Sequenced material: CD4+ T cells from PBMCs cultured with a peptide pool, taken before COVID-19 vaccination. The CDR3 sequence is CASGSFRGEQHF. The CDR3 DNA follows: TGTGCTAGTGGTTCCTTCAGGGGCGAGCAGCATTTT.